This TCR beta chain was sequenced for a study of T cell responses to AZD1222 COVID-19 vaccine. Second-dose intervals of approximately 4 or approximately 12 weeks were pooled. As for this clone: Its antigen is undetermined.

Here immunoSEQ multiplex PCR was the method, and the copy in TCRdb shows in-frame clones only, minus some. This sample yields 190,000 or so clones, of which about 93% are seen a single time; roughly 1% belongs to the top ten. Germline V CDR1 and CDR2: MNHEY, SMNVEV (reference sequence). The CDR3 consists of 15 residues. Trimming left V 5 bases short and J 0 bases short, with 10 bases between. Overall study results and limits: Clonal diversity was possibly underestimated; the donors were predominantly white British and more often female. Baseline seropositivity characterized only six or seven AZD1222 recipients. Repertoires in all cases were sampled only once the peak T cell response had passed.

This TCR came from an adult who received the AZD1222 COVID-19 vaccine. The genes are TRBV27 and TRBJ1-4; no firm D call. The sample here was peripheral blood, taken 28 days after the second AZD1222 dose. The CDR3 spells CASSKGQATNEKLFF. CDR3 bases: TGTGCCAGCAGTAAAGGGCAGGCAACTAATGAAAAACTGTTTTTT.